This T cell receptor (beta chain) was identified in a study of PD-L1 blockade in urothelial cancer. Study-level information: The number of prior chemotherapy regimens per patient was 0 to 3. Blood drawn 3 weeks (second dose) and 6 weeks after treatment start was analyzed.

Spiked synthetic TCR analogs estimated absolute template abundance per PCR. Only in-frame clones appear in the TCRdb table, and some are missing; sequencing was by immunoSEQ multiplex PCR. The sample carries more than 65,000 clones, roughly 87% recorded once. Per germline, CDR1 LGHNA and CDR2 YNFKEQ. With 0 bases clipped from V and 5 bases from J, the junction kept 6 bases outside the gene matches. This CDR3 is 18 amino acids long. The chain combines TRBV4-2 with TRBJ2-5, with TRBD2 identical over 16 bases. Sequenced material: PBMCs, taken around atezolizumab (anti-PD-L1) treatment. This receptor was obtained from a woman aged 70-85 years with urothelial cancer. The CDR3 region has the DNA TGTGCCAGCAGCCAAGATTTGGGACTAGCGGGGGGGCGGGAGACCCAGTACTTC. It translates to CASSQDLGLAGGRETQYF.